These T cell receptor beta chains were read from a single sample in a study of T cell repertoires in cytomegalovirus infection. In TCRdb, the reads were re-called with MiXCR into one record per CDR3 protein. The table shows around 120,000 distinct CDR3 sequences, with 7% to 9.5% occurring only once. The sequenced material came from PBMCs. The receptor source for this set is a human donor in good health (CMV status not recorded). Some clones in this sample may be carry-over from other donors' samples. Each CDR3 is given with its conserved first and last residue. A D gene is named only where the DNA matches it firmly. Clone size, where shown, is once, few, many, or a class for clones that have expanded.

clone_size: NA; v_call: TRBV15; j_call: TRBJ2-1; d_call: NA; cdr3_aa: CATSRDRSSYNEQFF; cdr3_nt: TGTGCCACCAGCAGAGACAGGAGCTCCTACAATGAGCAGTTCTTC
clone_size: many; v_call: TRBV9; j_call: TRBJ2-1; d_call: NA; cdr3_aa: CASSVDDNEQFF; cdr3_nt: TGTGCCAGCAGCGTAGATGACAATGAGCAGTTCTTC
clone_size: NA; v_call: TRBV6-2/TRBV6-3; j_call: TRBJ1-1; d_call: NA; cdr3_aa: CASSYMGNTEAFF; cdr3_nt: TGTGCCAGCAGTTACATGGGAAACACTGAAGCTTTCTTT
clone_size: many; v_call: TRBV4-1; j_call: TRBJ2-2; d_call: NA; cdr3_aa: CASSQEERLTGELFF; cdr3_nt: TGCGCCAGCAGCCAAGAAGAGAGGCTCACCGGGGAGCTGTTTTTT
clone_size: NA; v_call: TRBV20-1; j_call: TRBJ2-1; d_call: NA; cdr3_aa: CSARGGGANEQFF; cdr3_nt: TGCAGTGCTAGGGGGGGGGGCGCCAATGAGCAGTTCTTC
clone_size: few; v_call: TRBV5-1; j_call: TRBJ2-5; d_call: TRBD2; cdr3_aa: CASSLDPLAGGKETQYF; cdr3_nt: TGCGCCAGCAGCTTGGACCCCCTAGCGGGGGGTAAAGAGACCCAGTACTTC
clone_size: NA; v_call: TRBV29-1; j_call: TRBJ2-7; d_call: TRBD1; cdr3_aa: CSVAGTGDFGYYYEQYF; cdr3_nt: TGCAGCGTCGCCGGGACAGGGGATTTTGGGTACTACTACGAGCAGTACTTC
clone_size: many; v_call: TRBV15; j_call: TRBJ1-2; d_call: TRBD1; cdr3_aa: CATSREGRGRDGYTF; cdr3_nt: TGTGCCACCAGCAGAGAGGGCAGGGGGCGCGATGGCTACACCTTC
clone_size: few; v_call: TRBV4-1; j_call: TRBJ2-2; d_call: NA; cdr3_aa: CASSQPRESTGELFF; cdr3_nt: TGCGCCAGCAGCCAACCCAGGGAAAGCACCGGGGAGCTGTTTTTT
clone_size: many; v_call: TRBV6-6; j_call: TRBJ2-7; d_call: TRBD2; cdr3_aa: CASSSGGYEQYF; cdr3_nt: TGTGCCAGCAGCTCGGGGGGCTACGAGCAGTACTTC
clone_size: many; v_call: TRBV12-3/TRBV12-4; j_call: TRBJ2-5; d_call: TRBD2; cdr3_aa: CASSPLAGGLETQYF; cdr3_nt: TGTGCCAGCAGCCCACTAGCGGGGGGGCTTGAGACCCAGTACTTC
clone_size: many; v_call: TRBV7-2; j_call: TRBJ2-3; d_call: NA; cdr3_aa: CASSFGGRNTDTQYF; cdr3_nt: TGTGCCAGCAGTTTCGGGGGCCGAAACACAGATACGCAGTATTTT
clone_size: NA; v_call: TRBV27; j_call: TRBJ2-5; d_call: NA; cdr3_aa: CASSLVKQGNQETQYF; cdr3_nt: TGTGCCAGCAGTTTAGTGAAGCAGGGGAACCAAGAGACCCAGTACTTC
clone_size: many; v_call: TRBV7-3; j_call: TRBJ2-3; d_call: NA; cdr3_aa: CASSPRMTDTQYF; cdr3_nt: TGTGCCAGCAGCCCCCGCATGACAGATACGCAGTATTTT
clone_size: many; v_call: TRBV7-2; j_call: TRBJ1-2; d_call: NA; cdr3_aa: CASSLGSGTGTYGYTF; cdr3_nt: TGTGCCAGCAGCTTAGGTTCCGGGACCGGAACCTATGGCTACACCTTC
clone_size: NA; v_call: TRBV19; j_call: TRBJ1-6; d_call: NA; cdr3_aa: CASSIETATGDSPLHF; cdr3_nt: TGTGCCAGTAGTATAGAGACGGCCACCGGAGATTCACCCCTCCACTTT
clone_size: many; v_call: TRBV6-5; j_call: TRBJ2-7; d_call: NA; cdr3_aa: CASSYFVGGQYEQYF; cdr3_nt: TGTGCCAGCAGTTACTTTGTGGGGGGGCAATACGAGCAGTACTTC
clone_size: NA; v_call: TRBV7-9; j_call: TRBJ1-6; d_call: NA; cdr3_aa: CASSITQMSPLHF; cdr3_nt: TGTGCCAGCAGCATCACGCAGATGTCACCCCTCCACTTT
clone_size: many; v_call: TRBV20-1; j_call: TRBJ2-7; d_call: NA; cdr3_aa: CSVGRGYEQYF; cdr3_nt: TGCAGTGTAGGCAGGGGCTACGAGCAGTACTTC
clone_size: many; v_call: TRBV12-3/TRBV12-4; j_call: TRBJ2-4; d_call: TRBD2; cdr3_aa: CASSLAPARAGANIQYF; cdr3_nt: TGTGCCAGCAGTTTAGCGCCAGCTCGAGCGGGGGCAAACATTCAGTACTTC
clone_size: NA; v_call: TRBV4-1; j_call: TRBJ2-7; d_call: TRBD1; cdr3_aa: CASSQVDREVNEQYF; cdr3_nt: TGCGCCAGCAGCCAGGTGGACAGGGAGGTAAACGAGCAGTACTTC
clone_size: many; v_call: TRBV9; j_call: TRBJ1-2; d_call: TRBD1; cdr3_aa: CASSARPRDRGRDGYTF; cdr3_nt: TGTGCCAGCAGCGCACGTCCCCGGGACAGGGGACGAGATGGCTACACCTTC
clone_size: NA; v_call: TRBV12-3/TRBV12-4; j_call: TRBJ2-4; d_call: NA; cdr3_aa: CASSLGGAAKNIQYF; cdr3_nt: TGTGCCAGCAGCCTTGGTGGGGCGGCCAAAAACATTCAGTACTTC
clone_size: few; v_call: TRBV7-2; j_call: TRBJ2-7; d_call: NA; cdr3_aa: CASRIDLSYEQYF; cdr3_nt: TGTGCCAGCAGGATCGACCTTTCCTACGAGCAGTACTTC
clone_size: many; v_call: TRBV29-1; j_call: TRBJ2-1; d_call: NA; cdr3_aa: CSYLRSSYNEQFF; cdr3_nt: TGCAGCTACCTTAGAAGCTCCTACAATGAGCAGTTCTTC
clone_size: many; v_call: TRBV6-2/TRBV6-3; j_call: TRBJ2-3; d_call: TRBD2; cdr3_aa: CASSPGLETWADTQYF; cdr3_nt: TGTGCCAGCAGTCCCGGACTAGAGACTTGGGCAGATACGCAGTATTTT
clone_size: NA; v_call: TRBV29-1; j_call: TRBJ2-7; d_call: NA; cdr3_aa: CSSRDLLIYEQYF; cdr3_nt: TGCAGCTCACGGGACCTACTAATATACGAGCAGTACTTC
clone_size: many; v_call: TRBV28; j_call: TRBJ2-7; d_call: TRBD1; cdr3_aa: CASSQDLTGVDYYEQYF; cdr3_nt: TGTGCCAGCAGTCAGGATCTGACAGGGGTCGATTACTACGAGCAGTACTTC
clone_size: many; v_call: TRBV7-6; j_call: TRBJ2-3; d_call: TRBD2; cdr3_aa: CASSYGGDTQYF; cdr3_nt: TGTGCCAGCAGCTACGGGGGGGATACGCAGTATTTT
clone_size: many; v_call: TRBV20-1; j_call: TRBJ1-5; d_call: TRBD1; cdr3_aa: CSTRTGDRNQPQHF; cdr3_nt: TGCAGTACGCGGACAGGGGATCGGAATCAGCCCCAGCATTTT
clone_size: few; v_call: TRBV2; j_call: TRBJ1-1; d_call: TRBD1; cdr3_aa: CATVDRGTNTEAFF; cdr3_nt: TGTGCCACCGTGGACAGGGGGACGAACACTGAAGCTTTCTTT
clone_size: many; v_call: TRBV28; j_call: TRBJ1-2; d_call: NA; cdr3_aa: CASSSLGWGGRESVYGYTF; cdr3_nt: TGTGCCAGCAGTTCCCTGGGTTGGGGGGGGCGCGAGTCGGTATATGGCTACACCTTC
clone_size: many; v_call: TRBV2; j_call: TRBJ1-5; d_call: NA; cdr3_aa: CASSDRTPRPQHF; cdr3_nt: TGTGCCAGCAGTGACAGGACCCCGAGGCCCCAGCATTTT
clone_size: many; v_call: TRBV7-2; j_call: TRBJ1-2; d_call: NA; cdr3_aa: CASSLERQVFYGYTF; cdr3_nt: TGTGCCAGCAGCTTAGAGAGACAGGTGTTCTATGGCTACACCTTC
clone_size: many; v_call: TRBV12-3/TRBV12-4; j_call: TRBJ2-3; d_call: NA; cdr3_aa: CASRLDQTRWNTQYF; cdr3_nt: TGTGCCAGCAGACTCGACCAGACTAGGTGGAATACGCAGTATTTT
clone_size: NA; v_call: TRBV28; j_call: TRBJ2-7; d_call: TRBD1; cdr3_aa: CASSSPGQETYEQYF; cdr3_nt: TGTGCCAGCAGTTCGCCGGGACAGGAAACCTACGAGCAGTACTTC
clone_size: many; v_call: TRBV7-9; j_call: TRBJ1-1; d_call: TRBD1; cdr3_aa: CASSSYLDRGQTGDTEAFF; cdr3_nt: TGTGCCAGCAGCTCATACCTCGACAGGGGGCAGACTGGGGACACTGAAGCTTTCTTT
clone_size: NA; v_call: TRBV7-9; j_call: TRBJ2-1; d_call: TRBD1; cdr3_aa: CASSRVQGARGLQFF; cdr3_nt: TGTGCCAGCAGCCGAGTGCAGGGGGCTAGGGGGCTGCAGTTCTTC